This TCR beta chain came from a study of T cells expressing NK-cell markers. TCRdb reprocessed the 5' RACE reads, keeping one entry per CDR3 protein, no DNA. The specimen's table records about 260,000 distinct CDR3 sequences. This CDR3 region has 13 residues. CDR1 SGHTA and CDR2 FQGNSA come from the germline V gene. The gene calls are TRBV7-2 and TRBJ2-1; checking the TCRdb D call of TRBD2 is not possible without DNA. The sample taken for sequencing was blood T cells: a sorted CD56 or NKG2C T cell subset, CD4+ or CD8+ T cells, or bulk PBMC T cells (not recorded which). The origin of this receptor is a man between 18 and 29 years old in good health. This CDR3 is CASSPLVLGNQFF.